This is a list of T cell receptor beta chains from one sample in a study of T cells in tuberculosis. TCRdb keeps only in-frame clones here, not all; method: immunoSEQ multiplex PCR. Among 40,000 to 45,000 clones listed, about 95% were seen once. The sample comprised PBMCs. These receptors came from a donor aged 10-35 years with latent tuberculosis or without tuberculosis infection. Each CDR3 is given without its conserved first and last residue. Fields, in order: D gene, J gene, V gene, CDR3 protein. A D gene is named only where the DNA matches it firmly.

NA TRBJ1-1 TRBV7-3 ASSSHDGTEAF
TRBD2 TRBJ2-7 TRBV4-1 ASSLAGTSAAYEQY
NA TRBJ1-5 TRBV7-3 ASSSKPDQPQH
TRBD2 TRBJ2-2 TRBV9 ASSVIAGVVSGELF
TRBD2 TRBJ2-2 TRBV12-5 ASGSLAGTGELF
NA TRBJ1-5 TRBV2 ASSEDRVQPQH
TRBD2 TRBJ2-1 TRBV27 ASSIGLAGGNEQF
NA TRBJ1-1 TRBV30 AWSGALNTEAF
TRBD1 TRBJ2-1 TRBV7-9 ASSPTGGHEQF
TRBD1 TRBJ2-1 TRBV19 ASEGATSSYNEQF
NA TRBJ2-5 TRBV5-6 ASSQRGRGRETQY
NA TRBJ1-2 TRBV27 ASSPTGFYGYT
NA TRBJ2-1 TRBV19 ASSTGGRYNEQF
NA TRBJ2-7 TRBV14 ASSQGRGSEQY
TRBD1 TRBJ2-7 TRBV5-8 ASSPWDRAYEQY
NA TRBJ1-3 TRBV7-8 ASSLGTGKITTSGNTIY
TRBD1 TRBJ1-2 TRBV7-2 ASSFMTGANYGYT
TRBD1 TRBJ1-6 TRBV7-2 ASSSPTGVPNSPLH
NA TRBJ2-1 TRBV19 ASSIQREEQF
TRBD1 TRBJ1-2 TRBV10-3 AISGQGRINYGYT
NA TRBJ1-4 TRBV10-3 AIGEEGTEKLF
NA TRBJ1-1 TRBV6-1 ASSRGGTEAF
NA TRBJ2-7 TRBV25-1 ASSEELLYEQY
NA TRBJ2-7 TRBV27 ASSHRNEQY
TRBD1 TRBJ2-7 TRBV30 AWSTGSYEQY
TRBD1 TRBJ1-1 TRBV5-1 ASSFEGQGKNTEAF
NA TRBJ2-7 TRBV6-1 ASRQTRGEQY
NA TRBJ2-7 TRBV4-1 ASSSDDSGTTYEQY
TRBD1 TRBJ1-5 TRBV10-1 ASSGADRGRGVLHQPQH
TRBD2 TRBJ2-2 TRBV7-6 ASSLSAGESTGELF
NA TRBJ1-2 TRBV12-5 ASGPPRGEHYGYT
NA TRBJ1-1 TRBV18 ASSFRQEMNTEAF
TRBD2 TRBJ2-1 TRBV5-4 ASSLGLAGGSGNEQF
TRBD1 NA TRBV7-3 ASSLRQGHFSYEQY
NA TRBJ2-7 TRBV15 ATSREGGNYEQY